This T cell receptor beta chain is from a study of blood T cell repertoires in COVID-19. The wider study: Samples taken during acute and convalescent COVID-19 were collected in the United States, Italy and Spain. T cells, B-cell-depleted T cells, or PBMCs provided the cDNA or gDNA that served as material.

The CDR3 is 15 amino acids. The germline gives CDR1 MDHEN, CDR2 SYDVKM. V lost 5 bases to trimming and J lost 2 bases, with 14 bases between them. Produced via immunoSEQ multiplex PCR; TCRdb's table is partial and in-frame only. This table has roughly 30,000 clones, 84% appearing once. This chain uses TRBV28 with TRBJ2-3, with D perhaps matching TRBD2 (5 bases). This receptor was taken from a man aged 65 to 85 with active COVID-19. Sequencing was carried out using peripheral blood. Written as DNA, the CDR3 is TGTGCCAGCAGTCCGAATGGACTTTCCACAGATACGCAGTATTTT. It yields the protein CASSPNGLSTDTQYF.